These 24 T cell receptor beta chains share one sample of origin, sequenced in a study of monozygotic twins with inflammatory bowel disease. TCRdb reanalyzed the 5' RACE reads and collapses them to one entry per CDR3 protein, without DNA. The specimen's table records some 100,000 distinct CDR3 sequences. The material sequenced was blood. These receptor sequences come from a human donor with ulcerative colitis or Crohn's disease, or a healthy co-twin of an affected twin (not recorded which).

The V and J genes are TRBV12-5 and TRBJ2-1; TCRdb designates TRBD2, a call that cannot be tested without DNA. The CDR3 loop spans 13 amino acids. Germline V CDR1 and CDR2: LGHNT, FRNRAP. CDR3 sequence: CASGSSGGDEQFF.

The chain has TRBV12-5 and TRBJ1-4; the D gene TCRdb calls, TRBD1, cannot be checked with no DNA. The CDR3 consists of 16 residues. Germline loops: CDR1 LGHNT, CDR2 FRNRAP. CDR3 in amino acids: CASGLGRINRGEKLFF. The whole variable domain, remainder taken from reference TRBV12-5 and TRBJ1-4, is DARVTQTPRHKVTEMGQEVTMRCQPILGHNTVFWYRQTMMQGLELLAYFRNRAPLDDSGMPKDRFSAEMPDATLATLKIQPSEPRDSAVYFCASGLGRINRGEKLFFGSGTQLSVL.

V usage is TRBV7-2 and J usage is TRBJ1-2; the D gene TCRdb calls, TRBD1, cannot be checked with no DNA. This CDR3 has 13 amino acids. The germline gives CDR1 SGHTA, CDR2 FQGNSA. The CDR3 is CASSLGTGGRNAF.

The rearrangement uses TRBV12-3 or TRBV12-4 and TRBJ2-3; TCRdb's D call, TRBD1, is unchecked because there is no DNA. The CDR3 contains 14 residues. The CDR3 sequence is CASSLVAGTDTQYF.

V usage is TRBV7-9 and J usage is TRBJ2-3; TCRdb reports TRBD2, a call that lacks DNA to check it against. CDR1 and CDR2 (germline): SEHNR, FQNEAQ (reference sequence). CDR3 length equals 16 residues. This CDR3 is CASSLALAGPRDTQYF.

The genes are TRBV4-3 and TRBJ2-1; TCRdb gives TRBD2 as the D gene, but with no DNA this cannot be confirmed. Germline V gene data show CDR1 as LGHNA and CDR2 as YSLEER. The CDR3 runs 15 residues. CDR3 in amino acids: CASSQDSSLYNEQFF.

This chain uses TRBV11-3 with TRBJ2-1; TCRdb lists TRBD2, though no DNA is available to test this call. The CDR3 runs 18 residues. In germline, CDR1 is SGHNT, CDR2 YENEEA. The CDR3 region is CASSLEGLAGLSYNEQFF.

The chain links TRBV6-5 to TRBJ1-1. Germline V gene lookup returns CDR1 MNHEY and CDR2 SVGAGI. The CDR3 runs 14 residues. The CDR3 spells CASSYSQGPGEAFF.

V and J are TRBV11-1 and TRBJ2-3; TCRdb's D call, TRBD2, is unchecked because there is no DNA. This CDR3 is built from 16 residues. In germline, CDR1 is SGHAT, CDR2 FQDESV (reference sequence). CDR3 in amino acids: CASSRTRGQGTDTQYF. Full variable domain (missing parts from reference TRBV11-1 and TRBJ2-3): EAEVAQSPRYKITEKSQAVAFWCDPISGHATLYWYRQILGQGPELLVQFQDESVVDDSQLPKDRFSAERLKGVDSTLKIQPAELGDSAMYLCASSRTRGQGTDTQYFGPGTRLTVL.

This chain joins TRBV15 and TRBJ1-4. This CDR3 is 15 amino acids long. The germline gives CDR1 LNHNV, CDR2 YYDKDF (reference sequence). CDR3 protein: CATSRDAGGGEKLFF. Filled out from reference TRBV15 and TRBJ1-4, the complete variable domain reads DAMVIQNPRYQVTQFGKPVTLSCSQTLNHNVMYWYQQKSSQAPKLLFHYYDKDFNNEADTPDNFQSRRPNTSFCFLDIRSPGLGDTAMYLCATSRDAGGGEKLFFGSGTQLSVL.

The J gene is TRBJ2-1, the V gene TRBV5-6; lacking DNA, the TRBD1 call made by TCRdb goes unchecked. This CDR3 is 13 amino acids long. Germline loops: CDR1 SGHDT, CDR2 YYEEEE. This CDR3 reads CASSFVGRDEQFF.

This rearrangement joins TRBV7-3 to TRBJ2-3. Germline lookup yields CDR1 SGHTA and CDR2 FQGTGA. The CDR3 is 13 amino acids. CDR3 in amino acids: CASSLYNTDTQYF.

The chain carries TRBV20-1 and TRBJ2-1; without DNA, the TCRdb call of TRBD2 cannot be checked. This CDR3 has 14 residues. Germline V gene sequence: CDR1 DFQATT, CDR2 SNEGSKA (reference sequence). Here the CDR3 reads CSAGPLRDYNEQFF.

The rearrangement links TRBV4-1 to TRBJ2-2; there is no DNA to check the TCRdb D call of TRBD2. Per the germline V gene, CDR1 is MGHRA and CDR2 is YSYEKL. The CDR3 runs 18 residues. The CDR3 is CASSQDWTSGLFTRELFF.

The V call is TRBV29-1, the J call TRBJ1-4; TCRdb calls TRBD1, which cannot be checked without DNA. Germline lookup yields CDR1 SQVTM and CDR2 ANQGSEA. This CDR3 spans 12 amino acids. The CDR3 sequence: CSVFQGSEKLFF.

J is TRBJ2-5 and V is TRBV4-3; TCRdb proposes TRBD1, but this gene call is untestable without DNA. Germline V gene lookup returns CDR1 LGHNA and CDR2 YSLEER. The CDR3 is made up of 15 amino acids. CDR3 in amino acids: CASSTRQGAGETQYF.

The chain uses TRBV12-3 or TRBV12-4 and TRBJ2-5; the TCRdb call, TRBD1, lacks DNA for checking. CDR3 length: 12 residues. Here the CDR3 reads CASSFPGETQYF.

The chain's CDR3 is CASSEGAGEPHNEQFF. This chain links TRBV2 with TRBJ2-1; checking the TCRdb D call of TRBD1 is not possible without DNA. Germline values: CDR1 SNHLY, CDR2 FYNNEI. This CDR3 comprises 16 residues.

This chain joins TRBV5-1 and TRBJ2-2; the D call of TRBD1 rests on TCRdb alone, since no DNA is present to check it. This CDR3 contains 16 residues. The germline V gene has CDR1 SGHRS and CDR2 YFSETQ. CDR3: CASSHNRVSNTGELFF. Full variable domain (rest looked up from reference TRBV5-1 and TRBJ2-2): KAGVTQTPRYLIKTRGQQVTLSCSPISGHRSVSWYQQTPGQGLQFLFEYFSETQRNKGNFPGRFSGRQFSNSRSEMNVSTLELGDSALYLCASSHNRVSNTGELFFGEGSRLTVL.

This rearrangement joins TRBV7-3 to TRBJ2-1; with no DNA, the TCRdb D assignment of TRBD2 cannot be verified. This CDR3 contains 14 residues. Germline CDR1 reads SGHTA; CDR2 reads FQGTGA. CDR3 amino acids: CASSLGRREDEQFF.

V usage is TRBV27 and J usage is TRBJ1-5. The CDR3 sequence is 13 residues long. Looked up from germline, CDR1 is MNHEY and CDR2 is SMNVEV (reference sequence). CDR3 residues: CATKRAPDQPQHF.

This CDR3 reads CSAPSAEKGNTGELFF. The V and J genes are TRBV20-1 and TRBJ2-2; TCRdb's D call of TRBD2 is untestable without DNA. CDR3 length: 16 residues. Germline-derived CDR1 and CDR2 are DFQATT and SNEGSKA (reference sequence).

The CDR3 loop reads CASRMGQGAQLYF. The chain uses TRBV27 and TRBJ2-5; TCRdb returns TRBD1, unconfirmable since there is no DNA. CDR3 size: 13 residues. In germline, CDR1 is MNHEY, CDR2 SMNVEV (reference sequence).

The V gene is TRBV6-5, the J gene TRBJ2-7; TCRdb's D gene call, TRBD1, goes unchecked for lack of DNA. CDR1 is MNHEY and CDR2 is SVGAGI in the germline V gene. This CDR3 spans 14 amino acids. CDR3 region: CASSYQTGSYEQYF.